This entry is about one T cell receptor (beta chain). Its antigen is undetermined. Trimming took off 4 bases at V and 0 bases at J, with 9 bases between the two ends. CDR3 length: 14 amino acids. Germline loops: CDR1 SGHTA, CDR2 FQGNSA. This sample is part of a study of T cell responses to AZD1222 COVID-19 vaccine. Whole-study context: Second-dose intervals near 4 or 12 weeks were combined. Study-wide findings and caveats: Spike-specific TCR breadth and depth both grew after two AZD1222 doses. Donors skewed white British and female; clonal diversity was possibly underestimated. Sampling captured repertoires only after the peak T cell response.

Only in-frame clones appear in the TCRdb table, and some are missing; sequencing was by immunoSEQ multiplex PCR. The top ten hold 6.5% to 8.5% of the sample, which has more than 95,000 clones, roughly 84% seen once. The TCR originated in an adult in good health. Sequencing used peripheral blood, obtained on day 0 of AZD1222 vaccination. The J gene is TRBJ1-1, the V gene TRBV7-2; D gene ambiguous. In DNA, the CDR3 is TGTGCCAGCAGCTCCCTAGGGATGAACACTGAAGCTTTCTTT. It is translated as CASSSLGMNTEAFF. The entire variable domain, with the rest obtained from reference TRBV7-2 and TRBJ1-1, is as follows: GAGVSQSPSNKVTEKGKDVELRCDPISGHTALYWYRQSLGQGLEFLIYFQGNSAPDKSGLPSDRFSAERTGGSVSTLTIQRTQQEDSAVYLCASSSLGMNTEAFFGQGTRLTVV.